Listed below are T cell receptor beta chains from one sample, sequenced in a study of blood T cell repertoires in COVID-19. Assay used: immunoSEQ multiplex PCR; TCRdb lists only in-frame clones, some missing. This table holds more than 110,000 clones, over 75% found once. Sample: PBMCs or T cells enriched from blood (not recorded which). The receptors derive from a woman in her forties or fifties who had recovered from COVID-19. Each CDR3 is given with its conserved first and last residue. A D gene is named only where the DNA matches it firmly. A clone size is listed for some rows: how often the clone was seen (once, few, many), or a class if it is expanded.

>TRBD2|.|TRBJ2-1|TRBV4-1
CASSQELLATEQFF
TGCGCCAGCAGCCAAGAACTACTAGCGACTGAGCAGTTCTTC
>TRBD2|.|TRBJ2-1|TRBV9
CASSGSGRDYNEQFF
TGTGCCAGCAGCGGTAGCGGGAGGGACTACAATGAGCAGTTCTTC
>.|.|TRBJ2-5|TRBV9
CASSAPGQYGLETQYF
TGTGCCAGCAGCGCCCCTGGACAGTACGGGCTCGAGACCCAGTACTTC
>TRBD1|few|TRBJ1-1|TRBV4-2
CASSRGTGTGNTEAFF
TGTGCCAGCAGCCGAGGGACCGGGACAGGGAACACTGAAGCTTTCTTT
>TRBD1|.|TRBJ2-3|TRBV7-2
CASSRDRGTDTQYF
TGTGCCAGCAGCCGGGACAGGGGAACAGATACGCAGTATTTT
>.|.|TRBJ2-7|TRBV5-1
CASSSTGTRTYGPSYEQYF
TGCGCCAGCAGCTCGACCGGGACACGGACATACGGGCCCTCCTACGAGCAGTACTTC
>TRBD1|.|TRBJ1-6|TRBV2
CASRAGTGLSSPLHF
TGTGCCAGCAGAGCCGGGACAGGGCTATCCTCACCCCTCCACTTT
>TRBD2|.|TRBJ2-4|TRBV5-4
CASSLTSGGRGRDIQYF
TGTGCCAGCAGTTTGACTAGCGGGGGCCGGGGGAGAGACATTCAGTACTTC
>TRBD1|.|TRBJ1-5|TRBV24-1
CATGQGWNQPQHF
TGTGCCACCGGACAGGGGTGGAATCAGCCCCAGCATTTT
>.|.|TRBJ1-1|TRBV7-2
CASSFTGNTEAFF
TGTGCCAGCAGCTTTACAGGCAACACTGAAGCTTTCTTT
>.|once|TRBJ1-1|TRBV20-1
CSASRRNTEAFF
TGCAGTGCTAGTAGGAGGAACACTGAAGCTTTCTTT
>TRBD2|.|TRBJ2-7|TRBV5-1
CASSPTSGGPYEQYF
TGCGCCAGCAGCCCAACTAGCGGGGGGCCCTACGAGCAGTACTTC
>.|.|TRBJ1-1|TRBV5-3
CARSLAPHPNTEAFF
TGTGCCAGAAGCTTGGCCCCACACCCGAACACTGAAGCTTTCTTT
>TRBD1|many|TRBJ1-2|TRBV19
CASSTQRQGGGYTF
TGTGCCAGTAGTACACAACGACAGGGGGGCGGCTACACCTTC
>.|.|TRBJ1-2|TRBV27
CASSRRAGYGYTF
TGTGCCAGCAGCCGGAGGGCTGGGTATGGCTACACCTTC
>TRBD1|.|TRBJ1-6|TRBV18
CASSLNSGQAINNSPLHF
TGTGCCAGCTCACTAAACTCTGGACAGGCGATTAATAATTCACCCCTCCACTTT
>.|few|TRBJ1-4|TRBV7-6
CATSLRGYEKLFF
TGTGCCACGTCACTGAGGGGGTATGAAAAACTGTTTTTT
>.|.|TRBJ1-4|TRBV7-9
CASSSPSGAREKLFF
TGTGCCAGCAGCTCACCCTCAGGGGCAAGGGAAAAACTGTTTTTT
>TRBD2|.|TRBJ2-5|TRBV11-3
CASSLTSGGYSPRETQYF
TGTGCCAGCAGCTTAACTAGCGGGGGGTACAGTCCAAGAGAAACCCAGTACTTC
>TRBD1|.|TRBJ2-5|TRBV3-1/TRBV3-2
CASSQGDRGGSQYF
TGTGCCAGCAGCCAAGGGGACAGGGGAGGATCCCAGTACTTC
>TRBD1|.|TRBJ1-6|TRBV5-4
CASSSGGTSNSPLHF
TGTGCCAGCAGTTCAGGGGGGACCTCAAATTCACCCCTCCACTTT
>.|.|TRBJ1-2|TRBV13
CAVNGGSYGYTF
TGTGCGGTAAACGGGGGTTCCTATGGCTACACCTTC
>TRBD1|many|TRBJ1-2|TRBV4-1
CASSPPGTGGNYGYTF
TGCGCCAGCAGCCCACCCGGGACAGGGGGCAACTATGGCTACACCTTC
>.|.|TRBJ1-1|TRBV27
CASSLMGGTEAFF
TGTGCCAGCAGTTTGATGGGGGGCACTGAAGCTTTCTTT
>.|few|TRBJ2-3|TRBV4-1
CASSQVFRGATDTQYF
TGCGCCAGCAGCCAAGTCTTCAGGGGGGCCACAGATACGCAGTATTTT
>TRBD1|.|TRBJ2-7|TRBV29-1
CSVTLPSFGQGAYEQYF
TGCAGCGTCACTTTGCCCTCTTTCGGACAGGGGGCCTACGAGCAGTACTTC
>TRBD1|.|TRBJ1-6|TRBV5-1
CASSSDRASNSPLHF
TGCGCCAGCAGTTCGGACAGGGCTTCTAATTCACCCCTCCACTTT
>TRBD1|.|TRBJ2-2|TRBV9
CASSTGTVNTGELFF
TGTGCCAGCAGCACCGGGACAGTAAACACCGGGGAGCTGTTTTTT
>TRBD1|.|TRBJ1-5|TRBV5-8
CASSSRGRDNQPQHF
TGTGCCAGCAGCTCCAGGGGGCGCGACAATCAGCCCCAGCATTTT
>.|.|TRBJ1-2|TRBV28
CASTGGGRIYGYTF
TGTGCCAGCACCGGGGGGGGGCGTATCTATGGCTACACCTTC
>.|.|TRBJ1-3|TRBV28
CASSPPGASGNTIYF
TGTGCCAGCAGTCCCCCAGGGGCCTCTGGAAACACCATATATTTT
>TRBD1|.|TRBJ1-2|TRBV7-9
CASSLASPQGVYGYTF
TGTGCCAGCAGCTTAGCGAGCCCCCAGGGGGTATATGGCTACACCTTC
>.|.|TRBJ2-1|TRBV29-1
CSVEGWDNRHNEQFF
TGCAGCGTTGAAGGGTGGGACAATCGCCACAATGAGCAGTTCTTC
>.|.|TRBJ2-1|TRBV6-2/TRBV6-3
CASSQDTYNEQFF
TGTGCCAGCAGTCAAGACACCTACAATGAGCAGTTCTTC
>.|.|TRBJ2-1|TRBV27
CASRLVRASHEQFF
TGTGCCAGCAGACTGGTTCGCGCGAGCCATGAGCAGTTCTTC
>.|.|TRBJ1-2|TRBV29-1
CSVDDNAVGTF
TGCAGCGTTGACGATAACGCGGTAGGCACCTTC
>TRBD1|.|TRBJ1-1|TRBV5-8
CASSPRQGSWNTEAFF
TGTGCCAGCAGCCCGCGACAGGGGAGTTGGAACACTGAAGCTTTCTTT
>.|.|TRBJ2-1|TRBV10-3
CAISDRAAGNEQFF
TGTGCCATCAGTGACAGGGCCGCGGGGAATGAGCAGTTCTTC
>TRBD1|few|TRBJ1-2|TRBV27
CASSLLGQNYGYTF
TGTGCCAGCAGTTTATTGGGACAGAACTATGGCTACACCTTC
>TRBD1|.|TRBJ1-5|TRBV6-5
CASKIGTGPNQPQHF
TGTGCCAGTAAAATAGGGACAGGGCCCAATCAGCCCCAGCATTTT
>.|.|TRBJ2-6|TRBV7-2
CASSLESGIVWANVLTF
TGTGCCAGCAGCTTAGAGTCAGGAATCGTCTGGGCCAACGTCCTGACTTTC
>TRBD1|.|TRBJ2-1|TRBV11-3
CASSLRQGAGEQFF
TGTGCCAGCAGCTTAAGACAGGGGGCAGGTGAGCAGTTCTTC
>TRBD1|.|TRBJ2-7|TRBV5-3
CARSWGQGASYEQYF
TGTGCCAGAAGCTGGGGACAGGGGGCTTCCTACGAGCAGTACTTC
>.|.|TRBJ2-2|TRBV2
CASSAAGPGELFF
TGTGCCAGCAGTGCCGCGGGTCCCGGGGAGCTGTTTTTT
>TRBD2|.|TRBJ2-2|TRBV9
CASSTSGSHTGELFF
TGTGCCAGCAGCACTAGCGGGAGCCACACCGGGGAGCTGTTTTTT
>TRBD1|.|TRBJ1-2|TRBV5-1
CASSDPRQGDYGYTF
TGCGCCAGCAGCGACCCCCGGCAGGGGGACTATGGCTACACCTTC
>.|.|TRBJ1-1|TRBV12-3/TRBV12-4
CASSLKRNTEAFF
TGTGCCAGCAGTTTAAAGAGGAACACTGAAGCTTTCTTT
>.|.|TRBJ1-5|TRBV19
CATAPGSWSNQPQHF
TGTGCCACCGCCCCCGGGAGTTGGAGCAATCAGCCCCAGCATTTT
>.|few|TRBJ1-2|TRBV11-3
CASSAQGAYGYTF
TGTGCCAGCAGCGCTCAGGGCGCCTATGGCTACACCTTC
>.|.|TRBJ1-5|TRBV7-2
CASSLFVVQPQHF
TGTGCCAGCAGCTTATTTGTCGTTCAGCCCCAGCATTTT
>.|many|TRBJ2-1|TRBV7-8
CASSLAGSHNEQFF
TGTGCCAGCAGCTTAGCGGGCAGCCACAATGAGCAGTTCTTC
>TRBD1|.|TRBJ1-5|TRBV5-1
CASSLGTGSGQPQHF
TGCGCCAGCAGCCTCGGGACAGGGTCCGGTCAGCCCCAGCATTTT
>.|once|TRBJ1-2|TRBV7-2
CASSLFSNSYGYTF
TGTGCCAGCAGCTTATTTAGTAACAGCTATGGCTACACCTTC
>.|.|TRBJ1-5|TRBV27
CASRSGFQPQHF
TGTGCCAGCAGATCAGGGTTTCAGCCCCAGCATTTT
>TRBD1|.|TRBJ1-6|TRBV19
CASSVQGARSPLHF
TGTGCCAGTAGTGTACAGGGGGCGCGTTCACCCCTCCACTTT
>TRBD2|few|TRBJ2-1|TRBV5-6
CASSLGAGGPFRRYNEQFF
TGTGCCAGCAGCTTGGGGGCGGGAGGGCCGTTTCGCCGATACAATGAGCAGTTCTTC
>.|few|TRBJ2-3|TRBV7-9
CASSGLRVLSTDTQYF
TGTGCCAGCAGCGGACTCCGGGTGTTGAGCACAGATACGCAGTATTTT
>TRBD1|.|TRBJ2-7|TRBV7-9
CASSFLQGWARDRDDEQYF
TGTGCCAGCAGCTTCCTCCAGGGTTGGGCCCGGGACAGGGACGACGAGCAGTACTTC
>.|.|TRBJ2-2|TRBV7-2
CASSLSQGNTGELFF
TGTGCCAGCAGCTTGAGCCAGGGGAACACCGGGGAGCTGTTTTTT